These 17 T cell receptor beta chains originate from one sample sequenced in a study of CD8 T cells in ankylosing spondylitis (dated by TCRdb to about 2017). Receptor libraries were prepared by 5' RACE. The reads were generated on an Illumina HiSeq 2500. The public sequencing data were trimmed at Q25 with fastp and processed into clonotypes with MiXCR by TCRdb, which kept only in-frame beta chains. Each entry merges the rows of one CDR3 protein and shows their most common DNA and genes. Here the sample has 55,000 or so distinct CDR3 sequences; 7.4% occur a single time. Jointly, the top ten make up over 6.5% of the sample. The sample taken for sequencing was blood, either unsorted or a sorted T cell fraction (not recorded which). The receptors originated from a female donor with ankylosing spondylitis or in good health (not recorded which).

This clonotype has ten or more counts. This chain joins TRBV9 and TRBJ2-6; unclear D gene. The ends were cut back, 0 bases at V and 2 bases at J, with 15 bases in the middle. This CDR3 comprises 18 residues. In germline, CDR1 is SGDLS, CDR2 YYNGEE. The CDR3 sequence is CASSVDKRVSTGANVLTF. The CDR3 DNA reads TGTGCCAGCAGCGTAGATAAAAGGGTCAGCACTGGGGCCAACGTCCTGACTTTC.

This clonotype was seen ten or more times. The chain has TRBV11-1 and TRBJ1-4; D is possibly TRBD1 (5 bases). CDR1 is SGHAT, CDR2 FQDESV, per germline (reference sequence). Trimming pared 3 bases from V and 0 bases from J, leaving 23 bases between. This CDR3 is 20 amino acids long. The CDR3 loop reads CASSFSRGPGWAATNEKLFF. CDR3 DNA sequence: TGTGCCAGCAGCTTTTCTCGGGGCCCTGGTTGGGCTGCAACTAATGAAAAACTGTTTTTT. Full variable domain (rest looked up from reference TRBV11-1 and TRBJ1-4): EAEVAQSPRYKITEKSQAVAFWCDPISGHATLYWYRQILGQGPELLVQFQDESVVDDSQLPKDRFSAERLKGVDSTLKIQPAELGDSAMYLCASSFSRGPGWAATNEKLFFGSGTQLSVL.

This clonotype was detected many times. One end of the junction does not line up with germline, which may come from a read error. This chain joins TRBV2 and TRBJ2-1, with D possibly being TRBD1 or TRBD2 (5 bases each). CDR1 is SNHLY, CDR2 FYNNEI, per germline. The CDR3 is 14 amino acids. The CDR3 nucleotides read TGTGCCTTAGGTGAGGGGTACTCCAACAATGAGCAGTTCTTC. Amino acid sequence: CALGEGYSNNEQFF.

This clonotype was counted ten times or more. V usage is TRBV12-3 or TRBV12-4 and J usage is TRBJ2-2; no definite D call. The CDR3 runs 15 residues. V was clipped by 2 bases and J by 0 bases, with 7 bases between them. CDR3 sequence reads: CASSLRSPNTGELFF. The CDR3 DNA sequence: TGTGCCAGCAGTTTAAGGTCGCCGAACACCGGGGAGCTGTTTTTT.

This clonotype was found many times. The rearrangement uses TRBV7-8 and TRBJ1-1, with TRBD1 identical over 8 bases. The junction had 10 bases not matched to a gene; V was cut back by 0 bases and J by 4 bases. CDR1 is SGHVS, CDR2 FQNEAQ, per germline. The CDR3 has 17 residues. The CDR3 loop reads CASSLALRGRVGTEAFF. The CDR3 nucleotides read TGTGCCAGCAGCTTAGCGCTCAGGGGGCGTGTAGGCACTGAAGCTTTCTTT.

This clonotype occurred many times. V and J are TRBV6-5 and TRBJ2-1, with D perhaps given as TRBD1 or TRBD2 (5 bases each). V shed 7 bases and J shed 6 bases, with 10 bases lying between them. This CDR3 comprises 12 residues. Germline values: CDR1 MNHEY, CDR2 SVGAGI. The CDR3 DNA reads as TGTGCCAGCACCCGTGGGGGCAATGAGCAGTTCTTC. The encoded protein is CASTRGGNEQFF.

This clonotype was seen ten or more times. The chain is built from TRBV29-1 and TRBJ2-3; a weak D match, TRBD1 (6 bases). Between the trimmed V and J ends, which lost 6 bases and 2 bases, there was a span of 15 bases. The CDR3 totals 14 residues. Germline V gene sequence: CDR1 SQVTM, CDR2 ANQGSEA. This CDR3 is CSVRYRDTTDTQYF. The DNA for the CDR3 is TGCAGCGTCAGATACCGGGACACCACAGATACGCAGTATTTT.

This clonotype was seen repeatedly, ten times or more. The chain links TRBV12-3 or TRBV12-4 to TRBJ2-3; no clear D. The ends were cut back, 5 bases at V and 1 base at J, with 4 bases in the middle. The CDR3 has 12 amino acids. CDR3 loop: CASSGRTDTQYF. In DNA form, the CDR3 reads TGTGCCAGCAGTGGCCGCACAGATACGCAGTATTTT.

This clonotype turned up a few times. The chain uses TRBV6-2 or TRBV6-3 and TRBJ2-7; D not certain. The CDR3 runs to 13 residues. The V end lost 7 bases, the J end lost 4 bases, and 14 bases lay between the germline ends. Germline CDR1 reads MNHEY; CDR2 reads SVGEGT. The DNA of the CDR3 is TGTGCCAGCAAGGCCCCTGAAATTTACGAGCAGTACGTC. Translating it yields CASKAPEIYEQYV.

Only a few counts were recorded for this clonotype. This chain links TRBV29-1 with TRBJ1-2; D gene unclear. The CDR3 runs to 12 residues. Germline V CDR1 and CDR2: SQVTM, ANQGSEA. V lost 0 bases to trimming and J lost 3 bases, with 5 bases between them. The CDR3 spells CSVEDSYYGYTF. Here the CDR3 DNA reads TGCAGCGTTGAAGATTCATACTATGGCTACACCTTC. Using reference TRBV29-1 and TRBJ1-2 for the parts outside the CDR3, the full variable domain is SAVISQKPSRDICQRGTSLTIQCQVDSQVTMMFWYRQQPGQSLTLIATANQGSEATYESGFVIDKFPISRPNLTFSTLTVSNMSPEDSSIYLCSVEDSYYGYTFGSGTRLTVV.

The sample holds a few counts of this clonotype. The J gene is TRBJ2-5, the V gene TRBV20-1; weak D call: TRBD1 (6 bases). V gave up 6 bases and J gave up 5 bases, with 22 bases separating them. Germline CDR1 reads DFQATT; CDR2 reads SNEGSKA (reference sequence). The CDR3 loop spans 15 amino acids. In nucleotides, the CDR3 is TGCAGTGCGGATCGCAATAAACAGGGAAGTGAGACCCAGTACTTC. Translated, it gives CSADRNKQGSETQYF.

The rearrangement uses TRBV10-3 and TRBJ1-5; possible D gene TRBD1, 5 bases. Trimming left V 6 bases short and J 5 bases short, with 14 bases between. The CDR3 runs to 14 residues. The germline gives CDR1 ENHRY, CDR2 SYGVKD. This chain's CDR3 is CAIRDRFRDQPQHF. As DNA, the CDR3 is TGTGCCATCAGAGACAGATTCCGGGATCAGCCCCAGCATTTT.

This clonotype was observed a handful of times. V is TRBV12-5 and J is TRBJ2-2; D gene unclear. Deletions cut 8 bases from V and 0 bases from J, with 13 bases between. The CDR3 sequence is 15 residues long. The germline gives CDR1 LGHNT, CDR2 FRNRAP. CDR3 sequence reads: CASSNPRPNTGELFF. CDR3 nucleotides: TGTGCTAGTAGTAACCCCCGCCCGAACACCGGGGAGCTGTTTTTT. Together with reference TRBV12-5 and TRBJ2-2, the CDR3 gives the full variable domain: DARVTQTPRHKVTEMGQEVTMRCQPILGHNTVFWYRQTMMQGLELLAYFRNRAPLDDSGMPKDRFSAEMPDATLATLKIQPSEPRDSAVYFCASSNPRPNTGELFFGEGSRLTVL.

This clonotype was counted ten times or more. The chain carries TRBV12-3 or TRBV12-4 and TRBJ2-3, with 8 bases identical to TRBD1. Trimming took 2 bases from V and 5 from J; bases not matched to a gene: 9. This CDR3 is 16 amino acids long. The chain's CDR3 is CASSLQVGQGIDTQYF. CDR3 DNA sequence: TGTGCCAGCAGTTTACAAGTAGGACAGGGAATAGATACGCAGTATTTT.

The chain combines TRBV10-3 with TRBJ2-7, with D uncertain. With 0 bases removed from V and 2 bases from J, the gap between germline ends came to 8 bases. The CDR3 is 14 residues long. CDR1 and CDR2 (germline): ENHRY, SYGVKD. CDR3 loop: CAISESIGAYEQYF. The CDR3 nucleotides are TGTGCCATCAGTGAGTCAATTGGGGCCTACGAGCAGTACTTC.

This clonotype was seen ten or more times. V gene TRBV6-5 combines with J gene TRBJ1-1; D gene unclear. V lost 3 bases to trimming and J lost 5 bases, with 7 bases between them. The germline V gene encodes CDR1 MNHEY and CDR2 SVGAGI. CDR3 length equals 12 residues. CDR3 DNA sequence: TGTGCCAGCAGTTATCGGTTGACTGAAGCTTTCTTT. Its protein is CASSYRLTEAFF.

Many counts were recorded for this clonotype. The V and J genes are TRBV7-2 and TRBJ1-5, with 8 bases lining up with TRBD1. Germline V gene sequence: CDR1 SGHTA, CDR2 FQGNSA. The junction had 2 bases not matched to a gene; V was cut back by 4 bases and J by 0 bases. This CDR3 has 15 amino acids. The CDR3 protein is CASSWTGTSNQPQHF. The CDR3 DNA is TGTGCCAGCAGCTGGACAGGGACTAGCAATCAGCCCCAGCATTTT.